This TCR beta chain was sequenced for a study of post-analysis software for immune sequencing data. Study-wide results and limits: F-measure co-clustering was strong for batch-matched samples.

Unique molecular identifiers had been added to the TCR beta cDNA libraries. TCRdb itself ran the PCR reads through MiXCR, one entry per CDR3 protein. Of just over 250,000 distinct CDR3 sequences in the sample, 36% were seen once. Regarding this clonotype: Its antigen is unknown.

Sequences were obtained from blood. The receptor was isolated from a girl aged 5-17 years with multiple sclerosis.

CDR3 coding DNA: TGTGCCAGCAGTTACGGAGGGAATGAAAAACTGTTTTTT. It specifies CASSYGGNEKLFF. The V gene is TRBV6-5, the J gene TRBJ1-4; D not certain. The CDR3 is made up of 13 amino acids. The germline V gene has CDR1 MNHEY and CDR2 SVGAGI. V shed 2 bases and J shed 5 bases, with 6 bases lying between them.